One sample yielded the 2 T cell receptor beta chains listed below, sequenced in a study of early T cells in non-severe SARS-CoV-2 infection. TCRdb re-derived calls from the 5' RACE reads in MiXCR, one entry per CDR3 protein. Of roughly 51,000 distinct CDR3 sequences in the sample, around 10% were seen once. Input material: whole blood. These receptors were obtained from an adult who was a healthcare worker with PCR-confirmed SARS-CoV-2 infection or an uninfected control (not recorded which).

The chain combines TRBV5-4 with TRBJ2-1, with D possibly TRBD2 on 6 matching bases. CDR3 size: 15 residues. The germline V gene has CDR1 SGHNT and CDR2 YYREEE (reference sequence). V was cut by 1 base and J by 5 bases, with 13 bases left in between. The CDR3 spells CASSLKREHDNEQFF. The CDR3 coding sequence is TGTGCCAGCAGCTTGAAACGGGAGCATGACAATGAGCAGTTCTTC.

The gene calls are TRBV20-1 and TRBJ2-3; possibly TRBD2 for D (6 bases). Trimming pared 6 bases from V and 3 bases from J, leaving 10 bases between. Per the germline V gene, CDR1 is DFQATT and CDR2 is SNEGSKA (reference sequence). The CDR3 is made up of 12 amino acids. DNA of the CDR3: TGCAGTGCCGGGCGGGGTACAGATACGCAGTATTTT. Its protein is CSAGRGTDTQYF.